Below, 27 T cell receptor beta chains from the same sample are listed, as sequenced in a study of blood T cell repertoires in COVID-19. The assay was immunoSEQ multiplex PCR, and TCRdb's table has in-frame clones only and misses some. The sample contains about 350,000 clones, approximately 84% of which appear only once. Sequencing was done on a sample of PBMCs or T cells enriched from blood (not recorded which). These receptors were collected from a woman aged 25 to 45 who had recovered from COVID-19.

The chain recombines TRBV11-2 with TRBJ1-2; 7 bases match TRBD1. The CDR3 is 11 amino acids. Germline assignment: CDR1 SGHAT and CDR2 FQNNGV. Trimming at V came to 5 bases and at J to 13 bases, leaving 7 bases not matched to a gene. The CDR3 here is CASSVGGGLTF. CDR3 DNA: TGTGCCAGCAGCGTAGGGGGCGGCCTCACCTTC.

A remark on this clone: Given the absence of the conserved phenylalanine or tryptophan at the CDR3 end, a read error is likely. No DNA is shown, since the ends of the CDR3 on it are uncertain; the CDR3 is the one TCRdb lists. This chain connects TRBV6-1 to TRBJ1-6; TRBD1 is taken as the D call from the table, unchecked against the DNA. Germline V gene data show CDR1 as MNHNS and CDR2 as SASEGT. The CDR3 has 14 amino acids, counting both end residues. CDR3 protein: CASSDNQRDRFSRL.

The chain carries TRBV2 and TRBJ1-1; perhaps TRBD1 as D (6 bases). The CDR3 is 15 amino acids. Germline V lookup: CDR1 SNHLY, CDR2 FYNNEI. Trimming took 7 bases from V and 0 from J, leaving 15 bases between them. The CDR3 loop is CASKAWGLMNTEAFF. DNA of the CDR3: TGTGCCAGCAAGGCGTGGGGGCTTATGAACACTGAAGCTTTCTTT.

The V call is TRBV6-1, the J call TRBJ2-7, with no clear D. V was trimmed by 6 bases and J by 6 bases, leaving 12 bases between them. The CDR3 loop spans 12 amino acids. Germline V gene data show CDR1 as MNHNS and CDR2 as SASEGT. The CDR3 DNA reads as TGTGCCAGCAGCCGGGTCCGGAGCGAGCAGTACTTC. It is translated as CASSRVRSEQYF.

CDR3 protein: CASSLGQKDGYTF. CDR3 coding DNA: TGTGCCAGCAGTTTGGGGCAGAAAGATGGCTACACCTTC. The J gene is TRBJ1-2, the V gene TRBV6-5; D is perhaps TRBD1 (5 bases). This CDR3 is 13 amino acids long. V dropped 4 bases and J dropped 6 bases, with 12 bases sitting between them. From germline, CDR1 is MNHEY and CDR2 SVGAGI.

In its sample, this clone was seen once. The chain couples TRBV6-5 to TRBJ2-3; TRBD1 matches at 7 bases. The CDR3 consists of 15 residues. Germline CDR1 and CDR2: MNHEY and SVGAGI. Unmatched junction bases numbered 8, after V lost 5 bases and J lost 3 bases. The CDR3 DNA is TGTGCCAGCAGTATCCGACAGGGTAGGACAGATACGCAGTATTTT. It translates to CASSIRQGRTDTQYF.

The V call is TRBV7-8, the J call TRBJ2-7; D unclear. The CDR3 runs 12 residues. The V gene lost 4 bases and the J gene lost 4 bases, with 8 bases spanning the gap. CDR1 is SGHVS and CDR2 is FQNEAQ in the germline V gene. The CDR3 nucleotides are TGTGCCAGCAGCTCCAGTAAGTACGAGCAGTACTTC. Residues: CASSSSKYEQYF.

The rearrangement uses TRBV3-1 (or the pseudogene TRBV3-2) and TRBJ2-7; D gene ambiguous. V was cut by 0 bases and J by 2 bases, with 11 bases left in between. Germline CDR1 LGHDT, CDR2 YNNKEL (reference sequence). CDR3 size: 15 residues. In nucleotides, the CDR3 is TGTGCCAGCAGCCAAGATCCTTACAGAGCCTACGAGCAGTACTTC. Translation: CASSQDPYRAYEQYF.

The chain employs TRBV19 and TRBJ1-2; weak D call: TRBD1 (6 bases). The CDR3 is 14 amino acids. The V and J ends lost 0 bases and 2 bases respectively, with 7 bases between them. Looked up from germline, CDR1 is LNHDA and CDR2 is SQIVND (reference sequence). CDR3 DNA sequence: TGTGCCAGTAGTATAGACGGACAGAACTATGGCTACACCTTC. Encoded protein: CASSIDGQNYGYTF.

J is TRBJ2-1 and V is TRBV3-1 (or the pseudogene TRBV3-2); TRBD2 matches 8 bases. This CDR3 spans 16 amino acids. Germline CDR1 LGHDT, CDR2 YNNKEL (reference sequence). After removal of 2 bases from V and 8 bases from J, the junction contained 11 bases not matched to a gene. CDR3 nucleotide sequence: TGTGCCAGCAGCCAATTATCCGGGGGGGCCGAGTATGAGCAGTTCTTC. Its protein is CASSQLSGGAEYEQFF.

The table lists this clone with a few counts. The chain links TRBV2 to TRBJ2-3; TRBD2 matches at 11 bases. The CDR3 extends over 16 amino acids. Germline V CDR1 and CDR2: SNHLY, FYNNEI. The V segment lost 0 bases and the J segment 8 bases; nucleotides outside the gene matches: 7. CDR3: CASSEASGRVFGTQYF. The CDR3 DNA reads TGTGCCAGCAGTGAAGCTAGCGGGAGGGTTTTTGGTACGCAGTATTTT.

The chain is built from TRBV7-3 and TRBJ1-2, with a tentative D call TRBD1 (6 bases). CDR1 is SGHTA, CDR2 FQGTGA, per germline. Trimming shortened V by 2 bases and J by 4 bases, and 17 bases separated the two germline ends. This CDR3 spans 16 amino acids. The CDR3 loop reads CASSLYDTRDTYGYTF. CDR3 nucleotides: TGTGCCAGCAGCTTATATGATACCCGGGACACCTATGGCTACACCTTC.

This chain links TRBV7-2 with TRBJ1-4, with D perhaps matching TRBD1 (5 bases). The germline CDR1 and CDR2 sequences are SGHTA and FQGNSA. There are 15 residues in the CDR3. The ends were cut back, 1 base at V and 5 bases at J, with 11 bases in the middle. CDR3 residues: CASSLERAGNEKLFF. In nucleotides, the CDR3 is TGTGCCAGCAGCTTAGAAAGGGCAGGGAATGAAAAACTGTTTTTT.

The chain has TRBV6-2 or TRBV6-3 and TRBJ2-4, with 14 positions matching TRBD2. The length of the CDR3 is 15 residues. V lost 5 bases, J lost 8 bases, and 5 bases stayed unmatched. The germline gives CDR1 MNHEY, CDR2 SVGEGT. This chain's CDR3 is CASSKTSGGAHIQYF. For the CDR3, the DNA is TGTGCCAGCAGTAAGACTAGCGGGGGGGCCCACATTCAGTACTTC.

The chain recombines TRBV9 with TRBJ2-7; perhaps TRBD2 as D (5 bases). With 3 bases removed from V and 5 bases from J, the gap between germline ends came to 18 bases. CDR1 SGDLS and CDR2 YYNGEE come from the germline V gene. CDR3 length equals 15 residues. CDR3 sequence: CASSGRDTSLHEQYF. For the CDR3, the DNA is TGTGCCAGCAGCGGCCGGGATACCTCCCTCCACGAGCAGTACTTC.

CDR3 DNA sequence: TGTGCCAGTAAACCATGGACAGGGATATTTCGCGGCACAGATACGCAGTATTTT. Protein: CASKPWTGIFRGTDTQYF. The rearrangement uses TRBV19 and TRBJ2-3; 8 nucleotides agree with TRBD1. Germline CDR1 reads LNHDA; CDR2 reads SQIVND (reference sequence). This CDR3 region has 18 residues. The ends lost 7 bases at V and 1 base at J; junction bases unmatched: 16.

The V gene is TRBV18, the J gene TRBJ1-2; D is undetermined. Germline assignment: CDR1 KGHSH and CDR2 LQKENI. The CDR3 loop spans 14 amino acids. V was cut by 3 bases and J by 3 bases, with 11 bases left in between. CDR3 amino acids: CASSPEGLYYGYTF. The CDR3 DNA reads as TGTGCCAGCTCACCGGAGGGTCTGTACTATGGCTACACCTTC.

This rearrangement joins TRBV7-6 to TRBJ2-1; D uncertain. This CDR3 region has 15 residues. Trimming left V 1 base short and J 0 bases short, with 7 bases between. The germline V gene encodes CDR1 SGHVS and CDR2 FNYEAQ. The CDR3 sequence: CASSLVPSSYNEQFF. Here the CDR3 DNA reads TGTGCCAGCAGCTTAGTTCCTAGCTCCTACAATGAGCAGTTCTTC.

The chain carries TRBV18 and TRBJ2-7; 8 nucleotides match TRBD2. The CDR3 has 17 amino acids. Germline V gene sequence: CDR1 KGHSH, CDR2 LQKENI. Trimming cost V 3 bases and J 2 bases; bases outside gene matches: 12. The CDR3 reads CASSPGTGFGGAYEQYF. CDR3 DNA: TGTGCCAGCTCACCCGGGACCGGATTCGGGGGGGCCTACGAGCAGTACTTC.

This chain links TRBV30 with TRBJ1-2; D gene unclear. Trimming took off 3 bases at V and 13 bases at J, with 15 bases between the two ends. Germline V gives CDR1 GTSNPN, CDR2 SVGIG (reference sequence). CDR3 length equals 11 residues. CDR3 residues: CAWSAITECTF. CDR3 nucleotide sequence: TGTGCCTGGAGCGCTATAACAGAGTGCACCTTC.

J is TRBJ2-1 and V is TRBV3-1 (or the pseudogene TRBV3-2); 14 bases fit TRBD2. Per germline, CDR1 LGHDT and CDR2 YNNKEL (reference sequence). CDR3 length: 17 amino acids. V lost 4 bases, J lost 2 bases, and 4 bases stayed unmatched. The CDR3 region is CASSPLGLAGAYNEQFF. CDR3 sequence (DNA): TGTGCCAGCAGCCCTTTGGGACTAGCGGGAGCCTACAATGAGCAGTTCTTC.

The chain links TRBV10-3 to TRBJ1-1, with 7 bases lining up with TRBD1. The V and J ends lost 5 bases and 6 bases, in that order; junction bases with no gene match: 6. CDR1 is ENHRY and CDR2 is SYGVKD in the germline V gene. The CDR3 extends over 13 amino acids. CDR3 amino acids: CAISQDRSAEAFF. The CDR3 nucleotides read TGTGCCATCAGTCAGGACAGGAGCGCTGAAGCTTTCTTT.

This chain uses TRBV9 with TRBJ2-1; D might be TRBD2 (5 bases). This CDR3 has 14 amino acids. Germline values: CDR1 SGDLS, CDR2 YYNGEE. The V gene lost 4 bases and the J gene lost 6 bases, with 14 bases spanning the gap. Here the CDR3 reads CASSSGGGSNEQFF. The CDR3 coding sequence is TGTGCCAGCAGCTCAGGCGGAGGCTCCAATGAGCAGTTCTTC. The complete variable domain, with remaining parts taken from reference TRBV9 and TRBJ2-1, reads DSGVTQTPKHLITATGQRVTLRCSPRSGDLSVYWYQQSLDQGLQFLIQYYNGEERAKGNILERFSAQQFPDLHSELNLSSLELGDSALYFCASSSGGGSNEQFFGPGTRLTVL.

The chain combines TRBV27 with TRBJ2-2; D gene uncertain. The CDR3 has 13 amino acids. Trimming removed 6 bases at V and 4 bases at J, with 9 bases between. CDR1 MNHEY and CDR2 SMNVEV come from the germline V gene (reference sequence). CDR3: CASRFAVTGELFF. The DNA of the CDR3 is TGTGCCAGCAGATTCGCGGTCACCGGGGAGCTGTTTTTT.

This sequence joins TRBV5-1 and TRBJ2-3; 9 bases align to TRBD2. With 4 bases clipped from V and 0 bases from J, the junction kept 3 bases outside the gene matches. Germline values: CDR1 SGHRS, CDR2 YFSETQ. The CDR3 totals 15 residues. The CDR3 bases are TGCGCCAGCAGCACCGCGGGGGGGAGCACAGATACGCAGTATTTT. It specifies CASSTAGGSTDTQYF.

The V call is TRBV10-3, the J call TRBJ2-3, with 9 bases fitting TRBD1. V was clipped by 6 bases and J by 3 bases; unmatched bases: 4. Per germline, CDR1 ENHRY and CDR2 SYGVKD. The CDR3 runs 14 residues. The CDR3 DNA reads TGTGCCATCAGGCTGACAGGGGGGACAGATACGCAGTATTTT. Residues: CAIRLTGGTDTQYF.

The chain combines TRBV30 with TRBJ2-5; tentative D call: TRBD2 (5 bases). Germline CDR1 GTSNPN, CDR2 SVGIG (reference sequence). The V end was cut by 2 bases, the J end by 5 bases, with 12 bases between. The CDR3 spans 13 residues. The CDR3 spells CAWSLLAGETQYF. The CDR3 bases are TGTGCCTGGAGTTTGCTAGCTGGGGAGACCCAGTACTTC.